The 5 T cell receptor beta chains below all came from one sample that was sequenced in a study of cytomegalovirus exposure and HLA in healthy donors. Sequencing used immunoSEQ multiplex PCR; TCRdb keeps in-frame clones, though not all of them. The sample lists hundreds of thousands of clones; over 80% were seen once. The sequencing input was PBMCs. The source of these receptors is a woman under 40 in good health and CMV-seropositive.

This clone was found once. This sequence joins TRBV10-3 and TRBJ1-2; D is ambiguous. This CDR3 is 13 amino acids long. Germline lookup yields CDR1 ENHRY and CDR2 SYGVKD. The V end lost 3 bases, the J end lost 0 bases, and 5 bases lay between the germline ends. Here the CDR3 reads CAISDSTNYGYTF. CDR3 sequence (DNA): TGTGCCATCAGTGACAGTACTAACTATGGCTACACCTTC.

The V call is TRBV5-4, the J call TRBJ1-1; no definite D call. Germline CDR1 reads SGHNT; CDR2 reads YYREEE (reference sequence). This CDR3 is built from 15 residues. Trimming took off 0 bases at V and 3 bases at J, with 12 bases between the two ends. This chain's CDR3 is CASSLEVRVDTEAFF. As DNA, the CDR3 is TGTGCCAGCAGCTTGGAGGTGAGGGTAGACACTGAAGCTTTCTTT.

The chain links TRBV5-1 to TRBJ2-2; D possibly corresponds to TRBD1 (5 bases). The CDR3 spans 13 residues. The germline CDR1 and CDR2 sequences are SGHRS and YFSETQ. V gave up 6 bases and J gave up 1 base, with 7 bases separating them. CDR3 in amino acids: CASIGQNTGELFF. The CDR3 nucleotides read TGCGCCAGCATCGGACAGAACACCGGGGAGCTGTTTTTT.

The chain links TRBV12-2 to TRBJ2-5; no DNA check was done on the table's D call, TRBD2. TRBV12-2 is marked as a pseudogene. CDR3 size: 15 residues. This chain's CDR3 is CASRLEIGGKETQYF. Written as DNA, the CDR3 is TGTGCAAGTCGCTTAGAGATCGGGGGTAAAGAGACCCAGTACTTC.

Concerning this clone itself: A read error may explain this, as a much larger clone is one base away. Additional DNA sequences in this sample encode the identical CDR3. The chain links TRBV6-1 to TRBJ2-7; tentative D call: TRBD1 (5 bases). The CDR3 contains 14 residues. Germline values: CDR1 MNHNS, CDR2 SASEGT. This CDR3 reads CASSENVRGDEQYF. The CDR3 DNA is TGTGCCAGTAGTGAAAATGTTAGGGGTGACGAGCAGTACTTC.